Here is one T cell receptor beta chain with its context. The source of the sample is a study of blood T cell repertoires in COVID-19. The germline gives CDR1 SGDLS, CDR2 YYNGEE. The V and J ends lost 4 bases and 9 bases respectively, with 16 bases between them. The CDR3 extends over 13 amino acids. Original data processing: Reference gene primer amplification gave nucleated cell count estimates. Data came from immunoSEQ multiplex PCR; TCRdb stores just in-frame clones and leaves some out. For V, J and clone size, that table is used; D and trimming come from the DNA. The sample has over 70,000 clones; approximately 80% are singletons.

The sequenced material came from peripheral blood. The chain recombines TRBV9 with TRBJ1-1; D not certain. The origin of this receptor is a man aged 70 or older with COVID-19, enrolled during active disease. This CDR3 reads CASSPPGFEKAFF. DNA of the CDR3: TGTGCCAGCAGCCCCCCAGGTTTCGAAAAAGCTTTCTTT.